The present T cell receptor (beta chain) was sequenced within a study of blood T cell repertoires in COVID-19 (dated by TCRdb to between 2020 and 2021). About the full investigation: Samples covering the acute and convalescent phases of COVID-19 were provided by collaborators in the United States, Italy and Spain. Deeply sampled blood TCRbeta repertoires from subjects exposed to, actively infected with, or recovered from COVID-19 were included in the dataset. Where available, HLA class I and class II types were obtained from metadata supplied by the sample provider rather than from assay-based typing. Samples were obtained from the ongoing ImmuneRACE study (first 160 participants) and from about 1,300 subjects provided by 6 global collaborators. The material from the prospective study consisted of cDNA or gDNA derived from T cells, B-cell-depleted T cells, or PBMCs. The sample metadata nearly always contained a de-identified subject ID, COVID-19 status, age in years and sex. The repertoires were made available in a free public database intended to serve as a resource for research on the immune response to SARS-CoV-2.

TCRbeta CDR3 regions were amplified from genomic DNA using the immunoSEQ Assay, a bias-controlled multiplex PCR. The original pipeline was this. The number of nucleated cells in each sample was estimated from the amplification of reference gene primers within the assay. To quantify the absolute abundance of each unique TCRbeta CDR3 rearrangement, sequence reads were collapsed and filtered. For each sample, productive Simpson clonality was calculated as the square root of Simpson's diversity index across productive rearrangements. TCRdb obtained this table from immuneACCESS and retained in-frame rearrangements with V and J assigned. These tables miss some clones; where compared with another copy, unresolved V genes account for less than half of the shortfall, and the remainder is unexplained. V and J calls and clone size follow that table, whereas D and trimming were derived from the DNA. The sample table shows more than 150,000 clones, and around 84% are seen once. Together, the top ten hold approximately 15% of the sample.

About this clone itself: The antigen it binds to is not known. Base quality data are lacking; no much larger clone is found one base away.

Overall results and qualifications from the work: The amount of clinical and demographic metadata varied by source and participant and was provided uncurated.

Each collaborating institution followed its own protocols to collect whole blood in K2EDTA tubes. For TCRbeta analysis, collaborators shipped samples as frozen whole blood, isolated PBMCs, or DNA extracted from either of those sample types. The receptor comes from a man aged 25 to 40 with active or convalescent COVID-19. The sequencing input was peripheral blood.

The encoded CDR3 is CASSPSGGGTEAFF. The sequenced DNA: TGTGCCAGCAGCCCTTCGGGGGGGGGCACTGAAGCTTTCTTT. The rearrangement joined TRBV13 to TRBJ1-1; 5 matching bases give a weak D call of TRBD1. CDR1 and CDR2 (PRHDT, FYEKMQ) derive from the germline V gene (reference sequence). Between the V and J ends, shortened by 5 bases and 4 bases respectively, the junction contains 14 bases. The CDR3 spans 14 residues, from the cysteine through the phenylalanine. Of the read, only the CDR3 DNA is kept; its 42 bases are in frame from base 1. With all but the CDR3 taken from the reference TRBV13 and TRBJ1-1 genes, the full variable domain is: AAGVIQSPRHLIKEKRETATLKCYPIPRHDTVYWYQQGPGQDPQFLISFYEKMQSDKGSIPDRFSAQQFSDYHSELNMSSLELGDSALYFCASSPSGGGTEAFFGQGTRLTVV.